Below, 9 T cell receptor beta chains from the same sample are listed, as sequenced in a study of cytomegalovirus exposure and HLA in healthy donors. A multiplex PCR was run with 60 Vbeta primers and 13 Jbeta primers. The table came from immunoSEQ multiplex PCR; TCRdb's copy has only in-frame clones and leaves some out. The table records about 150,000 clones, 80% of them present only once. The sequencing sample was made of PBMCs. Receptors originate from a man aged 25 to 40 in good health and CMV-seronegative.

This clone was seen only once. The chain combines TRBV15 with TRBJ2-3; D is uncertain. Germline lookup yields CDR1 LNHNV and CDR2 YYDKDF (reference sequence). CDR3 length: 15 residues. V lost 4 bases to trimming and J lost 2 bases, with 13 bases between them. This chain's CDR3 is CATSKDFLSTDTQYF. Here the CDR3 DNA reads TGTGCCACCAGCAAAGACTTCCTCTCCACAGATACGCAGTATTTT.

CDR3 residues: CASSLGASHYGYTF. DNA for the CDR3: TGTGCCAGCAGCTTGGGAGCTTCCCACTATGGCTACACCTTC. The chain carries TRBV5-6 and TRBJ1-2; no clear D gene. The V gene lost 0 bases and the J gene lost 3 bases, with 9 bases spanning the gap. CDR3 size: 14 residues. Germline V gene data show CDR1 as SGHDT and CDR2 as YYEEEE.

J is TRBJ2-7 and V is TRBV29-1; 7 bases are shared with TRBD2. Trimming removed 4 bases from V and 1 base from J; junction bases left unmatched: 4. The CDR3 contains 13 residues. Looked up from germline, CDR1 is SQVTM and CDR2 is ANQGSEA. The CDR3 DNA reads TGCAGCGTTGGCGGGGGACGTTCCTACGAGCAGTACTTC. Amino acid sequence: CSVGGGRSYEQYF.

The chain carries TRBV28 and TRBJ2-5; D might be TRBD2 (5 bases). CDR1 is MDHEN and CDR2 is SYDVKM in the germline V gene. The germline V and J ends were trimmed by 2 bases and 4 bases, with 11 bases remaining between them. CDR3 size: 14 residues. CDR3 in amino acids: CASSLPLGGETQYF. The CDR3, as DNA: TGTGCCAGCAGTTTACCACTTGGAGGAGAGACCCAGTACTTC.

The chain is built from TRBV10-3 and TRBJ2-7; TRBD2 aligns across 10 bases. This CDR3 is 14 amino acids long. With 2 bases clipped from V and 3 bases from J, the junction kept 1 base outside the gene matches. CDR1 is ENHRY, CDR2 SYGVKD, per germline. CDR3 region: CAISEGLAVYEQYF. CDR3 DNA: TGTGCCATCAGTGAGGGACTAGCGGTCTACGAGCAGTACTTC.

The chain links TRBV29-1 to TRBJ2-7; D might be TRBD2 (5 bases). This CDR3 has 17 residues. CDR1 is SQVTM and CDR2 is ANQGSEA in the germline V gene. V was clipped by 4 bases and J by 4 bases, with 26 bases between them. The CDR3 DNA sequence: TGCAGCGTTGTGGGATCCCCTTTCTCCCCCGGGATATACGAGCAGTACTTC. Protein: CSVVGSPFSPGIYEQYF.

The V call is TRBV18, the J call TRBJ1-1, with 7 bases matching TRBD1. CDR1 is KGHSH, CDR2 LQKENI, per germline. The J segment lost 0 bases and the V segment lost 2 bases, leaving 9 bases of the junction unmatched. The CDR3 covers 17 residues. The CDR3 sequence: CASSPIQGLGLNTEAFF. In nucleotides, the CDR3 is TGTGCCAGCTCACCAATACAGGGGCTGGGTTTGAACACTGAAGCTTTCTTT.

The gene calls are TRBV29-1 and TRBJ1-3; 7 nucleotides agree with TRBD1. This CDR3 comprises 14 residues. Germline V gene lookup returns CDR1 SQVTM and CDR2 ANQGSEA. V shed 6 bases, J shed 2 bases, and the junction held 7 bases outside the gene matches. The DNA of the CDR3 is TGCAGCGTAACGACAGGGACTCCTGGAAACACCATATATTTT. Residues: CSVTTGTPGNTIYF.

This chain joins TRBV19 and TRBJ1-5; D possibly corresponds to TRBD1 (6 bases). From germline, CDR1 is LNHDA and CDR2 SQIVND (reference sequence). Trimming left V 3 bases short and J 7 bases short, with 16 bases between. The CDR3 is 15 amino acids. This CDR3 is CASSMAQGVGQPQHF. The CDR3 nucleotides are TGTGCCAGTAGTATGGCACAGGGCGTAGGACAGCCCCAGCATTTT.